This T cell receptor beta chain was profiled in a study of blood T cell repertoires in COVID-19 (dated by TCRdb to about 2020). About the full investigation: Collaborator samples came from the United States, Italy and Spain and covered acute and convalescent phases of COVID-19. The material from the prospective study consisted of cDNA or gDNA derived from T cells, B-cell-depleted T cells, or PBMCs. Subjects who had been exposed to COVID-19, were actively infected with it, or had recovered from it provided the deeply sampled blood TCRbeta repertoires that made up the dataset. The repertoires were released in a freely available public database intended as a resource for research on the immune response to SARS-CoV-2. Samples came from the ongoing ImmuneRACE study (first 160 participants) plus 1,254 subjects from 6 global collaborators. Nearly every sample came with metadata listing a de-identified subject ID, COVID-19 status, age in years and sex. Where HLA class I and class II types were available, the types were taken from metadata supplied by the sample provider, not from assay-based typing.

The germline V gene (reference sequence) gives CDR1 as LNHDA and CDR2 as SQIVND. There are 15 amino acids in the CDR3, from cysteine to phenylalanine inclusive. Here the CDR3 DNA is all that survives: 45 bases in frame from base 1. V and J are trimmed by 3 bases and 2 bases, and the gene matches miss 5 bases of the junction. Regarding this clone: Its specific antigen is unknown. Per-base qualities were not stored, and no clone one base away is much larger.

Collaborating institutions collected whole blood in K2EDTA tubes following their own protocols. Collaborator samples were shipped for TCRbeta analysis as frozen whole blood, isolated PBMCs, or DNA extracted from either sample type. Results and caveats for the whole study, not just this receptor: How much clinical and demographic metadata was included differed by source and by participant, and the metadata was provided uncurated.

The immunoSEQ Assay, a bias-controlled multiplex PCR, was used to amplify TCRbeta CDR3 regions from genomic DNA. The published analysis was carried out like this. Nucleated cell counts per sample were estimated from amplification of reference gene primers within the assay. To quantify the absolute abundance of each unique TCRbeta CDR3 rearrangement, sequence reads were collapsed and filtered. Productive Simpson clonality was computed per sample as the square root of Simpson's diversity index over productive rearrangements. In its TCRdb copy, this immuneACCESS table keeps in-frame sequences only and misses some clones. Where compared with another copy, unresolved V genes explain less than half of these, and the others have no known cause. V and J calls and clone size are those listed in that table; D and trimming were worked out from the DNA. For this sample there are about 250,000 clones; 88% appear just once. The ten largest clonotypes hold roughly 1.4% of the sample.

The sequencing sample was made of peripheral blood. The chain is encoded by TRBV19 joined to TRBJ1-1; 8 bases in between match TRBD1. The sequence came from an elderly man with acute or convalescent COVID-19. The DNA reads TGTGCCAGTAGTATGAGGGACAGGACTAACACTGAAGCTTTCTTT. Translation gives CASSMRDRTNTEAFF.